This T cell receptor (beta chain) was obtained from a study of shared clonotypes between healthy human individuals. Findings of the study overall: Only a few donors were included, so the genetic and exposure-history diversity represented was limited. Clonotypes shared by all four sorted-subset donors had higher generation probabilities than non-shared clonotypes. Some naive CD4 clonotypes, roughly 4.5%, turned up in common across several donors.

Data came from immunoSEQ multiplex PCR; TCRdb stores just in-frame clones and leaves some out. The table has 400,000 or so clones, around 96% seen once. Remarks on this clone: Its antigen is currently unknown.

Trimming at V came to 3 bases and at J to 2 bases, leaving 9 bases not matched to a gene. The CDR3 consists of 16 residues. Germline lookup yields CDR1 MDHEN and CDR2 SYDVKM. The TCR sequence derives from a man aged 25 to 40 in good health. J is TRBJ2-7 and V is TRBV28, with 8 bases aligning to TRBD2. The sequenced material came from memory CD8+ T cells sorted from blood. Subset noted: CD45RO+ cells pooled with CCR7-negative TemRA cells. The DNA of the CDR3 is TGTGCCAGCAGTTTGTGGCGGGAGGTGAGAGCCTACGAGCAGTACTTC. The encoded protein is CASSLWREVRAYEQYF.